The entry below gives a single T cell receptor beta chain sequence along with its context. Its antigen has not been determined. The record has no base qualities; no much larger clone is one base away. This record belongs to a study of blood T cell repertoires in COVID-19 (TCRdb year 2020). Notes on the research overall: Samples from collaborators originated in the United States, Italy and Spain and spanned both the acute and convalescent phases of COVID-19. The dataset comprised deeply sampled blood TCRbeta repertoires from subjects exposed to, actively infected with, or recovered from COVID-19. Nearly every sample came with metadata listing a de-identified subject ID, COVID-19 status, age in years and sex. Where HLA class I and class II types were available, the types were taken from metadata supplied by the sample provider, not from assay-based typing. The prospective study material was composed of cDNA or gDNA derived from T cells, B-cell-depleted T cells, or PBMCs. The samples were drawn from two sources: the first 160 participants of the ongoing ImmuneRACE study, and 1,254 subjects contributed by 6 global collaborators. A freely available public database, intended as a resource for researchers studying the immune response to SARS-CoV-2, is where the repertoires were released. The paper as a whole reports these results and caveats: The amount of clinical and demographic metadata varied by source and participant and was provided uncurated.

The immunoSEQ Assay, a bias-controlled multiplex PCR, was used to amplify TCRbeta CDR3 regions from genomic DNA. In the original analysis: The number of nucleated cells in each sample was estimated from the amplification of reference gene primers within the assay. Sequence reads were collapsed and filtered to measure the absolute abundance of every unique TCRbeta CDR3 rearrangement. For each sample, productive Simpson clonality was calculated as the square root of Simpson's diversity index across productive rearrangements. Drawn from immuneACCESS, this table holds only the in-frame rearrangements with V and J called that TCRdb kept. Clones are partly lost; checked studies trace under half to an unresolved V gene and leave the rest unexplained. V and J calls and clone size are copied from that table; D and trimming were computed from the DNA. This sample lists roughly 170,000 clones; approximately 87% were detected once. The top ten hold 4% to 4.5% of the sample.

The CDR3 has 16 amino acids, counting the end cysteine and phenylalanine. Here the CDR3 DNA is all that survives: 48 bases in frame from base 1. Per the germline V gene, SGHVS is the CDR1 and FQNEAQ is the CDR2. V and J lose 1 base and 4 bases, and a span of 16 bases separates them. Enrolling through a virtual design, the prospective study's participants ranged in age from roughly 18 to 89 years and lived across some 22 United States geographic areas. In the prospective study, cohorts were assigned on the basis of participant-reported clinical history obtained from a screening survey and a study questionnaire. ImmuneRACE Cohort 3 recovered participants were defined by two consecutive negative NP/OP PCR tests, healthcare professional clearance, or symptom resolution. Mobile phlebotomists in the prospective study collected whole blood, serum and a nasopharyngeal or oropharyngeal swab from every participant. Participants in the prospective study had the option to provide additional blood draws and questionnaires over a roughly two-month period. Blood samples from the prospective study were shipped frozen or at room temperature prior to DNA extraction.

Input material: PBMCs or T cells enriched from blood (not recorded which). This TCR was sampled from a woman between 45 and 60 years old who had recovered from COVID-19. The chain is assembled from TRBV7-8 and TRBJ1-2, with TRBD1 tentatively as D gene (6 bases match). The CDR3: CASSLVLAGATYGYTF. The nucleotide sequence is TGTGCCAGCAGCTTAGTTTTGGCAGGGGCCACCTATGGCTACACCTTC.